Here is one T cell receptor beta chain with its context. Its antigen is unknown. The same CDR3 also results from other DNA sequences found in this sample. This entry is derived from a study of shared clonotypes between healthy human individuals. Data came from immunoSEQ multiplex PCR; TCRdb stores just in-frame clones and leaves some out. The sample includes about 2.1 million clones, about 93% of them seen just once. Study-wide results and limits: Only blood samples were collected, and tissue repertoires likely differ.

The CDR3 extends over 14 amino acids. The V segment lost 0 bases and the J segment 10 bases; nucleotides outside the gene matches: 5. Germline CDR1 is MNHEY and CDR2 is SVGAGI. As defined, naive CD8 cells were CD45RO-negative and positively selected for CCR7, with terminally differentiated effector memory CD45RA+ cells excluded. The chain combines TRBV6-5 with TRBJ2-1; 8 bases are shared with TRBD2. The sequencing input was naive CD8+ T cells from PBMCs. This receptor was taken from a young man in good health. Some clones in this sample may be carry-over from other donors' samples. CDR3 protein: CASSYSRGGREQFF. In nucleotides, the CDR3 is TGTGCCAGCAGTTACTCGCGCGGCGGGAGGGAGCAGTTCTTC.